This T cell receptor (beta chain) was obtained from a study of monozygotic twins with inflammatory bowel disease. Whole-study findings and limits: People with IBD had fewer clonotypes in common with others than healthy twins did, especially with disease activity. Limited power may explain why concordant and discordant twins showed no difference in repertoire similarity.

As regards this clonotype: Its antigen is undetermined.

Total RNA amounting to about 3,500 ng went into each TCR library. UMIs were attached via template switching, each with a 6-nucleotide sample barcode. With the 5' RACE reads reprocessed, TCRdb shows one record per CDR3 protein and no DNA. The listing records approximately 330,000 distinct CDR3 sequences. Sequencing input: blood. This sequence was found in a human donor with ulcerative colitis or Crohn's disease, or a healthy co-twin of an affected twin (not recorded which).

Here the CDR3 reads CASSVAAGELFF. The gene calls are TRBV2 and TRBJ2-2. The CDR3 has 12 amino acids. Germline CDR1 is SNHLY and CDR2 is FYNNEI.